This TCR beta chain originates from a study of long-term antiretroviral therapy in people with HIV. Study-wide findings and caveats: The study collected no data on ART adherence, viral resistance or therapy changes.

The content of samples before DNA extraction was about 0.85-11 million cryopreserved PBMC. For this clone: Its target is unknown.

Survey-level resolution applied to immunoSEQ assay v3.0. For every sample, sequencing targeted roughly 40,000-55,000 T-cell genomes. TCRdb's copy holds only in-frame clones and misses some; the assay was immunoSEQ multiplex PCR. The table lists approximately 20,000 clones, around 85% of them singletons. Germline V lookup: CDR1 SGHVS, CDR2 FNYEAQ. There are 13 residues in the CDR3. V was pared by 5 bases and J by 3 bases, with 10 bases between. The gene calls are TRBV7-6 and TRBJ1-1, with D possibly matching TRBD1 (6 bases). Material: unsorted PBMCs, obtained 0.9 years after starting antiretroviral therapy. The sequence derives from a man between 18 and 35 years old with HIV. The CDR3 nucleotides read TGTGCCAGCAGCACAGACAGGTACACTGAAGCTTTCTTT. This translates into CASSTDRYTEAFF.